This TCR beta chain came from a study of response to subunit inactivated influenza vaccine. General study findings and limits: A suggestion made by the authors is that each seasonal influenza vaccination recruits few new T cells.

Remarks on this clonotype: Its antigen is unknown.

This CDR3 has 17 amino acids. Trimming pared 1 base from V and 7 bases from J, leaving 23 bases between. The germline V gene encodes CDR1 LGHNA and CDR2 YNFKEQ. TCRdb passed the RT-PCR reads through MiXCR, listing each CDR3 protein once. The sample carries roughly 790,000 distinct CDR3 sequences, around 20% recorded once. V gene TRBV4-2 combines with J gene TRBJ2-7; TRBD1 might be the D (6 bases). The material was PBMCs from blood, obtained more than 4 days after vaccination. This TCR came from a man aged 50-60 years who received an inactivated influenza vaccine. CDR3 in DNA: TGTGCCAGCAGCCAAGTCCCCCGAACGAAAACAGGGCTAGAGCAGTACTTC. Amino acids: CASSQVPRTKTGLEQYF.